Below are 26 T cell receptor beta chains sequenced from a single sample in a study of T-cell reconstitution after alpha-beta-depleted transplantation in children. During its preparation, the TCRbeta library received unique molecular identifiers. MiXCR was run by TCRdb on the PCR reads, yielding one entry per CDR3 protein. Of 490,000 or so distinct CDR3 sequences listed, around 12% were seen once; the top ten hold less than 6.5%. The source was PBMCs from the stem cell graft donor, collected from the stem cell graft. The receptor source for this set is a human donor who donated a stem cell graft to a child with combined immunodeficiency.

The chain couples TRBV20-1 to TRBJ2-7; TRBD1 matches 8 bases. The CDR3 runs to 16 residues. In germline, CDR1 is DFQATT, CDR2 SNEGSKA (reference sequence). V lost 4 bases to trimming and J lost 1 base; unmatched junction nucleotides: 12. CDR3: CSAILTGGPESYEQYF. The DNA for the CDR3 is TGCAGTGCTATCCTAACAGGGGGACCGGAATCCTACGAGCAGTACTTC.

This chain connects TRBV6-2 or TRBV6-3 to TRBJ2-4; D gene unclear. The germline CDR1 and CDR2 sequences are MNHEY and SVGEGT. The length of the CDR3 is 15 residues. Trimming cost V 0 bases and J 3 bases, with 9 bases left between them. DNA for the CDR3: TGTGCCAGCAGTTACTCGATGCTGGGCAAAAACATTCAGTACTTC. This translates into CASSYSMLGKNIQYF.

This chain links TRBV24-1 with TRBJ2-3; a weak D match, TRBD1 (5 bases). V lost 1 base to trimming and J lost 2 bases, with 9 bases between them. The CDR3 is 15 amino acids. Germline V gene data show CDR1 as KGHDR and CDR2 as SFDVKD. CDR3 loop: CATSDFRTITDTQYF. The DNA for the CDR3 is TGTGCCACCAGTGATTTTCGGACAATCACAGATACGCAGTATTTT.

This clonotype was seen many times. The chain employs TRBV7-8 and TRBJ2-1, with 10 bases fitting TRBD2. Trimming took 3 bases from V and 6 from J; bases not matched to a gene: 5. Germline CDR1 and CDR2: SGHVS and FQNEAQ. The CDR3 contains 15 residues. CDR3 bases: TGTGCCAGCAGCTTCCTAGCGGGGGTGGGCAATGAGCAGTTCTTC. It encodes CASSFLAGVGNEQFF.

This clonotype was observed a handful of times. The chain couples TRBV18 to TRBJ2-2, with a tentative D call TRBD2 (5 bases). This CDR3 has 15 residues. V dropped 3 bases and J dropped 6 bases, with 14 bases sitting between them. The germline CDR1 and CDR2 sequences are KGHSH and LQKENI. The CDR3 DNA reads TGTGCCAGCTCACCCGGACTGGAGAAACCCGGGGAGCTGTTTTTT. It translates to CASSPGLEKPGELFF.

This clonotype has a count of ten or more. The V call is TRBV20-1, the J call TRBJ2-7, with D maybe TRBD1 (5 bases). The germline V gene has CDR1 DFQATT and CDR2 SNEGSKA (reference sequence). Between the trimmed V and J ends, which lost 6 bases and 5 bases, there was a span of 17 bases. This CDR3 is built from 13 residues. The CDR3 protein is CSAPKGAFDEQYF. Written as DNA, the CDR3 is TGCAGTGCCCCTAAAGGGGCCTTTGACGAGCAGTACTTC.

This clonotype was seen more than once but under ten times. The chain couples TRBV4-1 to TRBJ2-1; 10 bases match TRBD1. Trimming removed 4 bases from V and 6 bases from J; junction bases left unmatched: 3. Germline values: CDR1 MGHRA, CDR2 YSYEKL. The CDR3 extends over 14 amino acids. The CDR3, as DNA: TGCGCCAGCAGCCGGGGACAGGGGTTCAATGAGCAGTTCTTC. The encoded protein is CASSRGQGFNEQFF.

In its sample, this clonotype was seen a few times. The chain links TRBV27 to TRBJ1-2; D not certain. The V gene lost 6 bases and the J gene lost 7 bases, with 12 bases spanning the gap. CDR1 and CDR2 from the germline V gene are MNHEY and SMNVEV (reference sequence). The CDR3 contains 12 residues. CDR3 sequence: CASSSGLGGYTF. CDR3 nucleotides: TGTGCCAGCAGCTCGGGGTTGGGTGGCTACACCTTC.

This clonotype was seen a few times. This rearrangement joins TRBV12-3 or TRBV12-4 to TRBJ2-4; a possible D gene is TRBD1 (6 bases). The CDR3 is 16 residues long. V lost 3 bases and J 1 base, leaving 13 bases between the germline ends. The CDR3: CASSFKGEGAKNIQYF. The CDR3 coding sequence is TGTGCCAGCAGTTTTAAGGGGGAAGGGGCCAAAAACATTCAGTACTTC.

The J gene is TRBJ2-2, the V gene TRBV9, with a tentative D call TRBD1 (5 bases). V dropped 0 bases and J dropped 7 bases, with 7 bases sitting between them. This CDR3 has 13 residues. Looked up from germline, CDR1 is SGDLS and CDR2 is YYNGEE. The CDR3 loop reads CASSVGGFGELFF. The CDR3 DNA is TGTGCCAGCAGCGTAGGGGGCTTCGGGGAGCTGTTTTTT.

This clonotype was picked up many times. The chain recombines TRBV20-1 with TRBJ1-6, with D possibly being TRBD1 (5 bases). The germline V and J ends were trimmed by 2 bases and 9 bases, with 14 bases remaining between them. The CDR3 sequence is 14 residues long. The germline V gene has CDR1 DFQATT and CDR2 SNEGSKA (reference sequence). For the CDR3, the DNA is TGCAGTGCTAGAAGCGGGACCGAAGGTTCACCCCTCCACTTT. The encoded protein is CSARSGTEGSPLHF.

This clonotype appeared many times. The chain employs TRBV27 and TRBJ2-7; 8 nucleotides match TRBD2. From germline, CDR1 is MNHEY and CDR2 SMNVEV (reference sequence). CDR3 length: 14 amino acids. Germline trimming cut 6 bases from V and 2 bases from J; bases unmatched to any gene: 6. In nucleotides, the CDR3 is TGTGCCAGCAGAACTACTAGCGGTGCCTACGAGCAGTACTTC. The encoded protein is CASRTTSGAYEQYF.

This clonotype was seen only once. The gene calls are TRBV29-1 and TRBJ2-1, with D tentatively TRBD1 or TRBD2 (5 bases each). This CDR3 contains 16 residues. V gave up 6 bases and J gave up 1 base, with 19 bases separating them. Germline CDR1 SQVTM, CDR2 ANQGSEA. The DNA of the CDR3 is TGCAGCGTATTATCCGGGACGCCGGGGTCCTACAATGAGCAGTTCTTC. Translation gives CSVLSGTPGSYNEQFF.

This clonotype was detected ten times or more. V and J are TRBV11-3 and TRBJ2-1; TRBD2 agrees at 10 bases. CDR1 and CDR2 from the germline V gene are SGHNT and YENEEA. V gave up 5 bases and J gave up 9 bases; unmatched junction bases: 10. This CDR3 comprises 15 residues. CDR3 region: CASSPYLAGGGEQFF. The CDR3 nucleotides read TGTGCCAGCAGCCCCTATTTAGCGGGAGGAGGTGAGCAGTTCTTC.

There are a few counts of this clonotype. The rearrangement links TRBV12-3 or TRBV12-4 to TRBJ1-1; D not certain. V dropped 2 bases and J dropped 0 bases, with 7 bases sitting between them. This CDR3 region has 14 residues. The chain's CDR3 is CASSLTPVNTEAFF. DNA for the CDR3: TGTGCCAGCAGTTTAACCCCAGTGAACACTGAAGCTTTCTTT.

This clonotype occurred a few times. The chain employs TRBV20-1 and TRBJ2-3; 8 positions agree with TRBD2. The trim removed 6 bases at V and 4 bases at J, leaving 9 bases unmatched. CDR3 length: 14 residues. The germline V gene has CDR1 DFQATT and CDR2 SNEGSKA (reference sequence). The CDR3 nucleotides are TGCAGTGCAGACGGGGGGGGTCGCTCAGATACGCAGTATTTT. It codes for CSADGGGRSDTQYF.

The chain couples TRBV7-2 to TRBJ1-2; D is undetermined. CDR1 and CDR2 from the germline V gene are SGHTA and FQGNSA. The CDR3 has 13 residues. V gave up 3 bases and J gave up 7 bases, with 12 bases separating them. This chain's CDR3 is CASSLAVLGGYTF. The CDR3, as DNA: TGTGCCAGCAGCTTGGCAGTGCTGGGTGGCTACACCTTC.

Worth noting for this clonotype: It is likely a read error, because the conserved phenylalanine at the end of the CDR3 is missing. The V and J genes are TRBV7-9 and TRBJ1-1, with D tentatively TRBD1 (5 bases). Per the germline V gene, CDR1 is SEHNR and CDR2 is FQNEAQ (reference sequence). Between the trimmed V and J ends, which lost 4 bases and 9 bases, there was a span of 21 bases. The CDR3 extends over 15 amino acids. The CDR3 DNA sequence: TGTGCCAGCAGCTCCATTGCGGGACCAACCATTCAAGCTTTCTCT. Protein sequence: CASSSIAGPTIQAFS.

This chain connects TRBV7-8 to TRBJ2-3; 13 bases line up with TRBD2. Losses at the gene ends were 0 bases for V and 3 bases for J; bases not matched to a gene: 6. Germline lookup yields CDR1 SGHVS and CDR2 FQNEAQ. The CDR3 has 18 amino acids. In nucleotides, the CDR3 is TGTGCCAGCAGCTTAGCGTGGACTAGCGGGAGTGTGACAGATACGCAGTATTTT. Translation gives CASSLAWTSGSVTDTQYF.

This chain uses TRBV30 with TRBJ1-4; D unresolved. Trimming shortened V by 3 bases and J by 4 bases, and 12 bases separated the two germline ends. The CDR3 runs 14 residues. CDR1 and CDR2 from the germline V gene are GTSNPN and SVGIG (reference sequence). CDR3: CAWSGDPGNEKLFF. DNA for the CDR3: TGTGCCTGGAGCGGGGATCCGGGTAATGAAAAACTGTTTTTT.

The chain joins TRBV6-2 or TRBV6-3 to TRBJ2-1; D tentatively reads TRBD1 or TRBD2 (5 bases each). V gave up 7 bases and J gave up 3 bases, with 16 bases separating them. The CDR3 loop spans 15 amino acids. Per germline, CDR1 MNHEY and CDR2 SVGEGT. The CDR3 loop reads CASKTGTDFYNEQFF. CDR3 coding DNA: TGTGCCAGCAAAACCGGGACGGACTTCTACAATGAGCAGTTCTTC.

This clonotype was observed at least ten times. V and J are TRBV6-5 and TRBJ1-5, with unresolved D. The germline CDR1 and CDR2 sequences are MNHEY and SVGAGI. This CDR3 region has 15 residues. V lost 5 bases and J lost 0, with 11 bases in between. As DNA, the CDR3 is TGTGCCAGCAGTCCCAGGATTTATAGCAATCAGCCCCAGCATTTT. Its translation is CASSPRIYSNQPQHF.

The chain links TRBV6-2 or TRBV6-3 to TRBJ2-1; D uncertain. Germline lookup yields CDR1 MNHEY and CDR2 SVGEGT. The CDR3 has 12 residues. V gave up 3 bases and J gave up 8 bases, with 8 bases separating them. DNA of the CDR3: TGTGCCAGCAGTTATTTTTGGGATGAGCAGTTCTTC. Translated: CASSYFWDEQFF.

This clonotype came up many times. The chain couples TRBV7-9 to TRBJ2-7; 9 bases are shared with TRBD2. The junction had 4 bases not matched to a gene; V was cut back by 1 base and J by 0 bases. The CDR3 extends over 16 amino acids. In germline, CDR1 is SEHNR, CDR2 FQNEAQ (reference sequence). The CDR3 loop reads CASSLVAGANSYEQYF. CDR3 sequence (DNA): TGTGCCAGCAGCTTAGTAGCGGGGGCCAACTCCTACGAGCAGTACTTC.

This clonotype occurred once. The gene calls are TRBV18 and TRBJ2-5, with TRBD2 matching 11 bases. V dropped 0 bases and J dropped 3; count of bases not matched to a gene: 0. The CDR3 extends over 15 amino acids. The germline gives CDR1 KGHSH, CDR2 LQKENI. CDR3 coding DNA: TGTGCCAGCTCACCACCGGGACTAGCGGAAGAGACCCAGTACTTC. It translates to CASSPPGLAEETQYF.

The table lists this clonotype with many counts. This chain uses TRBV28 with TRBJ1-5; 9 bases agree with TRBD1. The CDR3 runs 18 residues. CDR1 is MDHEN and CDR2 is SYDVKM in the germline V gene. V dropped 0 bases and J dropped 0; count of bases not matched to a gene: 6. The CDR3 nucleotides are TGTGCCAGCAGTTTATGGGAGGGGACAGGGAGTAGCAATCAGCCCCAGCATTTT. This encodes CASSLWEGTGSSNQPQHF.